Each of the 32 T cell receptor beta chains below was sequenced from the same sample in a study of post-analysis software for immune sequencing data. Findings and caveats of the study: When patients were compared with controls, 4 or 5 TRBV segments were more frequent, TRBV5-6, TRBV5-1 and TRBV20-1 among them.

No antigen has been identified for these receptors. Incorporated into the TCR beta cDNA libraries were unique molecular identifiers, which served to reduce PCR and sequencing biases. TCRdb reprocessed the PCR reads with MiXCR, giving one entry per CDR3 protein. The repertoire holds about 540,000 distinct CDR3 sequences, with around a third as singletons. The sample comprised blood. The source of these receptors is a girl aged 2-17 years with multiple sclerosis.

On this clonotype itself: It may be a read error: a sequence one base away is much more abundant. The chain joins TRBV29-1 to TRBJ2-3; D could derive from TRBD1 or TRBD2 (5 bases each). CDR3 length equals 14 residues. V was clipped by 1 base and J by 3 bases, with 11 bases between them. CDR1 is SQVTM and CDR2 is ANQGSEA in the germline V gene. CDR3 protein: CSVEGEGKTDTQYF. The DNA of the CDR3 is TGCAGCGTTGAAGGCGAGGGGAAAACAGATACGCAGTATTTT.

This chain links TRBV5-7 with TRBJ2-4; 7 nucleotides line up with TRBD2. TRBV5-7 falls under the ORF class, with uncertain function. The CDR3 loop spans 15 amino acids. V lost 2 bases, J lost 15 bases, and 17 bases stayed unmatched. CDR3 loop: CASSLGERGKDERYF. The CDR3 DNA sequence: TGTGCCAGCAGCTTAGGAGAGCGGGGAAAAGACGAGCGGTACTTC.

This clonotype has a handful of counts. This chain uses TRBV7-2 with TRBJ1-2, with D unclear. V lost 7 bases, J lost 3 bases, and 12 bases lay in between. Germline V CDR1 and CDR2: SGHTA, FQGNSA. The CDR3 contains 13 residues. CDR3 region: CASTMPVYYGYTF. CDR3 nucleotide sequence: TGTGCCAGCACCATGCCAGTGTACTATGGCTACACCTTC.

This clonotype was found a few times. The DNA for the CDR3 is TGTGCCAGCAGCTTAGAAAGGACTAGCGGAATCAATGAGCAGTTCTTC. It specifies CASSLERTSGINEQFF. The chain combines TRBV7-8 with TRBJ2-1, with 10 nucleotides matching TRBD2. Germline trimming cut 1 base from V and 6 bases from J; bases unmatched to any gene: 6. From germline, CDR1 is SGHVS and CDR2 FQNEAQ. There are 16 residues in the CDR3.

This chain links TRBV5-1 with TRBJ2-7; D is ambiguous. The CDR3 is 13 residues long. V was cut by 1 base and J by 3 bases, with 8 bases left in between. Germline CDR1 and CDR2: SGHRS and YFSETQ. The CDR3 DNA is TGCGCCAGCAGCTTGCGAGGCCACTACGAGCAGTACTTC. Protein sequence: CASSLRGHYEQYF. Supplemented by reference TRBV5-1 and TRBJ2-7, the full variable domain reads KAGVTQTPRYLIKTRGQQVTLSCSPISGHRSVSWYQQTPGQGLQFLFEYFSETQRNKGNFPGRFSGRQFSNSRSEMNVSTLELGDSALYLCASSLRGHYEQYFGPGTRLTVT.

The table lists this clonotype with a few counts. This chain joins TRBV20-1 and TRBJ2-5; 8 bases match TRBD2. V shed 5 bases and J 1 base; nucleotides not matched to a gene: 9. Germline CDR1 reads DFQATT; CDR2 reads SNEGSKA (reference sequence). The CDR3 is 15 residues long. CDR3 protein: CSALKGGTSQETQYF. The CDR3, as DNA: TGCAGTGCTCTTAAAGGCGGGACTAGCCAAGAGACCCAGTACTTC.

The chain combines TRBV29-1 with TRBJ1-4; 7 bases line up with TRBD1. CDR1 is SQVTM and CDR2 is ANQGSEA in the germline V gene. This CDR3 comprises 13 residues. The V segment lost 7 bases and the J segment 4 bases; nucleotides outside the gene matches: 6. The CDR3 DNA is TGCAGCGGCAGGACAGGAGTTAATGAAAAACTGTTTTTT. Translated: CSGRTGVNEKLFF.

The chain is built from TRBV7-3 and TRBJ2-3; possibly TRBD2 for D (6 bases). Germline CDR1 SGHTA, CDR2 FQGTGA. The V end was cut by 5 bases, the J end by 0 bases, with 12 bases between. The CDR3 covers 15 residues. CDR3 residues: CASSPGAGSTDTQYF. The CDR3 nucleotides read TGTGCCAGCAGCCCTGGGGCGGGAAGCACAGATACGCAGTATTTT.

This clonotype was counted many times. The V call is TRBV12-3 or TRBV12-4, the J call TRBJ2-7; D is ambiguous. V dropped 6 bases and J dropped 2 bases, with 5 bases sitting between them. The CDR3 sequence is 11 residues long. The CDR3 spells CASSSTYEQYF. Written as DNA, the CDR3 is TGTGCCAGCAGCTCGACCTACGAGCAGTACTTC.

This chain joins TRBV6-2 or TRBV6-3 and TRBJ2-3, with a weak D call TRBD1 (6 bases). Trimming took off 7 bases at V and 6 bases at J, with 14 bases between the two ends. CDR3 length: 13 residues. The germline CDR1 and CDR2 sequences are MNHEY and SVGEGT. The chain's CDR3 is CASTPRGRDTQYF. The CDR3 DNA reads as TGTGCCAGCACACCCAGGGGACGGGATACGCAGTATTTT.

This rearrangement joins TRBV6-6 to TRBJ1-5; tentatively, D is TRBD1 (6 bases). The V and J ends lost 5 bases and 0 bases respectively, with 11 bases between them. Germline CDR1 MNHNY, CDR2 SVGAGI (reference sequence). This CDR3 is built from 15 residues. The chain's CDR3 is CASSRQESSNQPQHF. The CDR3 DNA follows: TGTGCCAGCAGTCGACAGGAGAGTAGCAATCAGCCCCAGCATTTT.

The rearrangement joins TRBV14 to TRBJ2-1, with 7 nucleotides matching TRBD2. Per the germline V gene, CDR1 is SGHDN and CDR2 is FVKESK. V gave up 3 bases and J gave up 3 bases; unmatched junction bases: 8. The CDR3 extends over 16 amino acids. The CDR3 DNA follows: TGTGCCAGCAGCCAGTCGGGACTACAGATCTACAATGAGCAGTTCTTC. Its translation is CASSQSGLQIYNEQFF.

There are a few counts of this clonotype. V gene TRBV12-3 or TRBV12-4 combines with J gene TRBJ1-1; 8 bases line up with TRBD1. Trimming removed 0 bases from V and 11 bases from J; junction bases left unmatched: 5. This CDR3 is 13 amino acids long. The CDR3 region has the DNA TGTGCCAGCAGTTTAGCTGACAGGGGCGCGGCTTTCTTT. Encoded protein: CASSLADRGAAFF.

The gene calls are TRBV29-1 and TRBJ1-1; D remains ambiguous. The CDR3 is 11 amino acids. Trimming took off 6 bases at V and 4 bases at J, with 9 bases between the two ends. Germline values: CDR1 SQVTM, CDR2 ANQGSEA. In DNA form, the CDR3 reads TGCAGCGTGGGTAAGAGCACTGAAGCTTTCTTT. Protein product: CSVGKSTEAFF.

The CDR3 here is CASSLVLRPMGTDTQYF. The DNA of the CDR3 is TGCGCCAGCAGCTTGGTCCTACGGCCCATGGGGACAGATACGCAGTATTTT. This chain uses TRBV5-1 with TRBJ2-3; D unresolved. CDR1 and CDR2 from the germline V gene are SGHRS and YFSETQ. V was cut by 0 bases and J by 3 bases, with 17 bases left in between. CDR3 length: 17 amino acids. The complete variable domain, with remaining parts taken from reference TRBV5-1 and TRBJ2-3, reads KAGVTQTPRYLIKTRGQQVTLSCSPISGHRSVSWYQQTPGQGLQFLFEYFSETQRNKGNFPGRFSGRQFSNSRSEMNVSTLELGDSALYLCASSLVLRPMGTDTQYFGPGTRLTVL.

The rearrangement uses TRBV29-1 and TRBJ2-5; 10 nucleotides line up with TRBD1. Germline assignment: CDR1 SQVTM and CDR2 ANQGSEA. The CDR3 runs to 14 residues. V was pared by 7 bases and J by 5 bases, with 10 bases of the junction left unmatched. This CDR3 is CSGSRDRGRETQYF. CDR3 nucleotide sequence: TGCAGCGGGTCCCGGGACAGGGGACGGGAGACCCAGTACTTC.

This clonotype has just a few counts. The chain is built from TRBV3-1 and TRBJ2-5; maybe TRBD2 (5 bases). CDR3 length equals 15 residues. The germline V gene has CDR1 LGHDT and CDR2 YNNKEL (reference sequence). The V and J ends lost 4 bases and 0 bases respectively, with 12 bases between them. The CDR3 sequence is CASSLLGGYQETQYF. The CDR3 bases are TGTGCCAGCAGCCTCCTGGGCGGGTACCAAGAGACCCAGTACTTC.

This chain uses TRBV12-3 or TRBV12-4 with TRBJ1-5, with 7 nucleotides matching TRBD1. The CDR3 contains 15 residues. The V and J ends lost 7 bases and 4 bases, in that order; junction bases with no gene match: 10. CDR3 DNA sequence: TGTGCCAGCACCAGGACAGGAGGCGGGAATCAGCCCCAGCATTTT. It yields the protein CASTRTGGGNQPQHF.

This clonotype was found a few times. V usage is TRBV7-2 and J usage is TRBJ2-7, with a tentative D call TRBD1 (6 bases). The V gene's germline CDR1 is SGHTA and CDR2 FQGNSA. The CDR3 is 14 amino acids. The V end lost 5 bases, the J end lost 0 bases, and 11 bases lay between the germline ends. CDR3 sequence (DNA): TGTGCCAGCAGCATACAGGGCTACTCCTACGAGCAGTACTTC. Protein product: CASSIQGYSYEQYF. Using reference TRBV7-2 and TRBJ2-7 for the parts outside the CDR3, the full variable domain is GAGVSQSPSNKVTEKGKDVELRCDPISGHTALYWYRQSLGQGLEFLIYFQGNSAPDKSGLPSDRFSAERTGGSVSTLTIQRTQQEDSAVYLCASSIQGYSYEQYFGPGTRLTVT.

J is TRBJ2-1 and V is TRBV20-1; 8 nucleotides line up with TRBD2. Looked up from germline, CDR1 is DFQATT and CDR2 is SNEGSKA (reference sequence). CDR3 length equals 14 residues. V lost 4 bases and J lost 10; bases outside the gene matches: 12. The CDR3 sequence: CSATRRGDPREQFF. As DNA, the CDR3 is TGCAGTGCTACCCGGCGGGGGGACCCTCGGGAGCAGTTCTTC.

The chain is built from TRBV6-4 and TRBJ2-7, with D possibly being TRBD1 (5 bases). This CDR3 has 15 amino acids. The V gene lost 2 bases and the J gene lost 2 bases, with 13 bases spanning the gap. CDR1 and CDR2 (germline): MRHNA, SNTAGT. CDR3 protein: CASSDPSDNPYEQYF. The CDR3 coding sequence is TGTGCCAGCAGTGACCCCTCGGACAATCCCTACGAGCAGTACTTC.

The V and J genes are TRBV6-1 and TRBJ1-4, with a tentative D call TRBD1 (5 bases). Germline loops: CDR1 MNHNS, CDR2 SASEGT. With 1 base removed from V and 7 bases from J, the gap between germline ends came to 13 bases. CDR3 length: 15 amino acids. This chain's CDR3 is CASSEGGPQGEKLFF. CDR3 coding DNA: TGTGCCAGCAGTGAAGGAGGGCCCCAGGGTGAAAAACTGTTTTTT.

The chain links TRBV19 to TRBJ2-7; no clear D. CDR1 and CDR2 (germline): LNHDA, SQIVND (reference sequence). CDR3 size: 14 residues. V was shortened by 3 bases and J by 0 bases, with 9 bases between the two germline ends. The CDR3 here is CASSIAQASYEQYF. The CDR3 DNA reads TGTGCCAGTAGTATCGCGCAGGCCTCCTACGAGCAGTACTTC.

This clonotype was counted between two and nine times. This rearrangement joins TRBV4-1 to TRBJ1-2; 8 bases line up with TRBD1. This CDR3 has 13 residues. Germline CDR1 reads MGHRA; CDR2 reads YSYEKL. V lost 6 bases to trimming and J lost 8 bases; unmatched junction nucleotides: 8. The CDR3 sequence is CASRDRAPGGYTF. The CDR3 DNA reads as TGCGCCAGCAGGGACAGGGCTCCCGGAGGCTACACCTTC.

The rearrangement uses TRBV29-1 and TRBJ2-3; tentatively, D is TRBD1 or TRBD2 (5 bases each). The ends were cut back, 5 bases at V and 0 bases at J, with 9 bases in the middle. The CDR3 loop spans 13 amino acids. The germline V gene has CDR1 SQVTM and CDR2 ANQGSEA. CDR3 amino acids: CSVRGLSTDTQYF. In nucleotides, the CDR3 is TGCAGCGTTCGGGGCCTGAGCACAGATACGCAGTATTTT.

This chain uses TRBV28 with TRBJ1-1; 9 nucleotides agree with TRBD1. CDR1 and CDR2 (germline): MDHEN, SYDVKM. The V segment lost 5 bases and the J segment 5 bases; nucleotides outside the gene matches: 6. This CDR3 is built from 14 residues. CDR3 sequence: CASSLWDRETEAFF. The CDR3 DNA is TGTGCCAGCAGTCTCTGGGACAGGGAGACTGAAGCTTTCTTT.

This clonotype was recorded a few times. The rearrangement joins TRBV5-6 to TRBJ2-1, with D perhaps TRBD2 (6 bases). CDR3 length: 16 amino acids. In germline, CDR1 is SGHDT, CDR2 YYEEEE. V was shortened by 0 bases and J by 6 bases, with 16 bases between the two germline ends. CDR3 protein: CASSLGPSALSNEQFF. CDR3 sequence (DNA): TGTGCCAGCAGCTTGGGTCCTAGCGCGTTATCCAATGAGCAGTTCTTC.

This clonotype was seen only a few times. CDR3 sequence reads: CASSGTGVQETQYF. The CDR3 nucleotides read TGTGCCAGCAGCGGGACAGGAGTACAAGAGACCCAGTACTTC. The chain links TRBV5-6 to TRBJ2-5; 8 bases line up with TRBD1. The trim removed 4 bases at V and 2 bases at J, leaving 4 bases unmatched. The CDR3 consists of 14 residues. The germline CDR1 and CDR2 sequences are SGHDT and YYEEEE.

This sequence joins TRBV9 and TRBJ1-5; D is possibly TRBD1 (5 bases). This CDR3 comprises 15 residues. V was pared by 0 bases and J by 5 bases, with 12 bases between. Germline assignment: CDR1 SGDLS and CDR2 YYNGEE. The CDR3: CASSVDGGGDQPQHF. CDR3 nucleotide sequence: TGTGCCAGCAGCGTAGATGGGGGGGGAGATCAGCCCCAGCATTTT. The full variable domain, rest sourced from reference TRBV9 and TRBJ1-5, is DSGVTQTPKHLITATGQRVTLRCSPRSGDLSVYWYQQSLDQGLQFLIQYYNGEERAKGNILERFSAQQFPDLHSELNLSSLELGDSALYFCASSVDGGGDQPQHFGDGTRLSIL.

The chain carries TRBV6-1 and TRBJ1-2; no definite D call. Trimming shortened V by 2 bases and J by 0 bases, and 10 bases separated the two germline ends. The CDR3 extends over 15 amino acids. From germline, CDR1 is MNHNS and CDR2 SASEGT. CDR3 nucleotides: TGTGCCAGCAGTGAACGGGCCGCTCCTAACTATGGCTACACCTTC. The encoded protein is CASSERAAPNYGYTF.

This clonotype came up a few times. The V and J genes are TRBV4-2 and TRBJ1-1; TRBD1 matches at 8 bases. The CDR3 loop spans 17 amino acids. Germline V gene data show CDR1 as LGHNA and CDR2 as YNFKEQ. V dropped 2 bases and J dropped 7; count of bases not matched to a gene: 15. CDR3 protein: CASSQSTLQGGIGEAFF. Here the CDR3 DNA reads TGTGCCAGCAGCCAATCAACTTTACAGGGGGGGATCGGTGAAGCTTTCTTT.

In its sample, this clonotype was seen a few times. The gene calls are TRBV5-1 and TRBJ2-7; TRBD2 matches at 8 bases. The CDR3 totals 15 residues. V trimming: 4 bases; J trimming: 5 bases; junction bases outside the gene matches: 11. In germline, CDR1 is SGHRS, CDR2 YFSETQ. This CDR3 reads CASSGSGGTSHEQYF. The CDR3 DNA sequence: TGCGCCAGCAGCGGCAGCGGGGGAACAAGCCACGAGCAGTACTTC.